The rows below give T cell receptor beta chains drawn from one sample of a study of blood T cell repertoires in COVID-19. Sequenced by immunoSEQ multiplex PCR; TCRdb stores in-frame clones only, minus some. The sample has some 450,000 clones, about 90% seen once. Sequenced material: peripheral blood. Source of these receptors: a man aged 18 to 30 with COVID-19, enrolled during active disease. The CDR3 runs from the conserved cysteine through the conserved F or W. The D gene is left open where the match is weak. Expanded clones get a size class; other rows say once, few or many, or leave the size out.

TRBV12-5	TRBJ2-2	few	.	CASGLEQAGELFF	TGTGCTAGTGGTTTAGAGCAGGCAGGGGAGCTGTTTTTT
TRBV5-1	TRBJ2-3	.	.	CASSQGDSATDTQYF	TGCGCCAGCAGCCAAGGCGACAGTGCCACAGATACGCAGTATTTT
TRBV11-3	TRBJ1-1	.	.	CASSLRGGNTEAFF	TGTGCCAGCAGCCTGAGGGGAGGGAACACTGAAGCTTTCTTT
TRBV5-4	TRBJ1-3	.	.	CASSWDGGTKNTIYF	TGTGCCAGCAGCTGGGACGGCGGGACGAAAAACACCATATATTTT
TRBV5-1	TRBJ2-1	.	.	CASSLGLLWDNEQFF	TGCGCCAGCAGCTTGGGACTCCTGTGGGACAATGAGCAGTTCTTC
TRBV6-5	TRBJ2-2	.	TRBD2	CASSPTGGNTGELFF	TGTGCCAGCAGTCCGACGGGAGGGAACACCGGGGAGCTGTTTTTT
TRBV24-1	TRBJ2-3	.	.	CATSQRFNTDTQYF	TGTGCCACCAGTCAGCGTTTTAACACAGATACGCAGTATTTT
TRBV19	TRBJ2-2	.	TRBD1	CASGTGGANTGELFF	TGTGCCAGTGGGACAGGGGGAGCGAACACCGGGGAGCTGTTTTTT
TRBV18	TRBJ1-1	.	.	CASSPQVNTEAFF	TGTGCCAGCTCACCCCAGGTGAACACTGAAGCTTTCTTT
TRBV2	TRBJ1-4	.	TRBD1	CASRKQDRGGGNEKLFF	TGTGCCAGCAGGAAACAAGACAGGGGAGGGGGTAATGAAAAACTGTTTTTT
TRBV28	TRBJ2-4	.	.	CASSLKIQGAKNIQYF	TGTGCCAGCAGTCTAAAAATCCAGGGGGCCAAAAACATTCAGTACTTC
TRBV6-6	TRBJ1-5	.	.	CASSYYPPEENQPQHF	TGTGCCAGCAGTTACTATCCGCCTGAGGAGAATCAGCCCCAGCATTTT
TRBV27	TRBJ1-5	.	.	CASRPTAGRGAHSNQPQHF	TGTGCCAGCAGACCAACCGCGGGGAGGGGTGCTCATAGCAATCAGCCCCAGCATTTT
TRBV21-1	TRBJ2-5	.	.	CASSMVDRGGETQYF	TGTGCCAGCAGCATGGTCGACAGGGGCGGAGAGACCCAGTACTTC